A single T cell receptor (beta chain) is shown here with its context. Cohort allocation depended upon clinical history that participants reported. This entry is derived from a study of blood T cell repertoires in COVID-19. As for the study in general: The samples span acute and convalescent COVID-19 from the United States, Italy and Spain. Sources were T cells, B-cell-depleted T cells, or PBMCs; the material itself was cDNA or gDNA.

V lost 6 bases and J 7 bases, leaving 10 bases between the germline ends. The CDR3 has 12 residues. Clones were read by immunoSEQ multiplex PCR, and TCRdb kept only the in-frame ones, dropping some. The sample lists 190,000 or so clones; around 84% were seen once. This rearrangement joins TRBV12-3 or TRBV12-4 to TRBJ2-1; tentatively, D is TRBD1 (6 bases). Sequenced input: PBMCs or T cells enriched from blood (not recorded which). The clonotype was recovered from a man between 40 and 49 years old who had recovered from COVID-19. The CDR3 DNA is TGTGCCAGCAGCCGCGGACAGAATGAGCAGTTCTTC. Its protein product is CASSRGQNEQFF.